This T cell receptor (beta chain) derives from a study of cytomegalovirus exposure and HLA in healthy donors. General study findings and limits: It was only CMV serostatus that was available as immune exposure information. Earlier analysis looked at TCR beta V segments, and most were productive about 87% or about 30% of the time.

Remarks on this clone: Its specificity is unknown.

CDR1 is MNHNS and CDR2 is SASEGT in the germline V gene. The CDR3 spans 14 residues. Trimming cost V 11 bases and J 15 bases, with 29 bases left between them. The study ran its PCR with 60 Vbeta and 13 Jbeta primers. Profiling relied on immunoSEQ multiplex PCR, and the TCRdb table lists in-frame clones only, not all of them. The repertoire includes about 150,000 clones, around 74% of them detected once, and under 8% sits in the top ten. The sample consisted of PBMCs. The chain recombines TRBV6-1 with TRBJ2-1, with D possibly TRBD2 on 6 matching bases. The sequence derives from a man aged 50-59 years in good health and CMV-seropositive. The CDR3 is CAGCRSGVGGQPFF. The CDR3 region has the DNA TGTGCCGGGTGTCGGTCTGGCGTTGGAGGGCAACCGTTCTTC.